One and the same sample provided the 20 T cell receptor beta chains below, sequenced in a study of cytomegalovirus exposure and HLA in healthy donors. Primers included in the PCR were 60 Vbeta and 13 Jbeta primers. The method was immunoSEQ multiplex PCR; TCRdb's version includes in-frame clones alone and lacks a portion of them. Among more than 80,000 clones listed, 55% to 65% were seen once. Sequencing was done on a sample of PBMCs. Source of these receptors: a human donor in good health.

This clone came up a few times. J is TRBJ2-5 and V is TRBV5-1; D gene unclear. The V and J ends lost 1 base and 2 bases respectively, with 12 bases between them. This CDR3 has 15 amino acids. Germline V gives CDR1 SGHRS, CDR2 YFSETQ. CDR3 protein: CASSLIVARQETQYF. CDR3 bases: TGCGCCAGCAGCTTGATTGTAGCTAGGCAAGAGACCCAGTACTTC. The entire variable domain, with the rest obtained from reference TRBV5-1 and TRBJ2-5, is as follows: KAGVTQTPRYLIKTRGQQVTLSCSPISGHRSVSWYQQTPGQGLQFLFEYFSETQRNKGNFPGRFSGRQFSNSRSEMNVSTLELGDSALYLCASSLIVARQETQYFGPGTRLLVL.

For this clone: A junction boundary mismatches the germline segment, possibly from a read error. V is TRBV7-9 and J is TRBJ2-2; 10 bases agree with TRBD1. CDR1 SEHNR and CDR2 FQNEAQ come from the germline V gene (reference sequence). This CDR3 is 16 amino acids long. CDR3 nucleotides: TGTACCAGCACCCATACCCGGGACAGGGGAAGCGGGGAGCTGTTTTTT. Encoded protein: CTSTHTRDRGSGELFF.

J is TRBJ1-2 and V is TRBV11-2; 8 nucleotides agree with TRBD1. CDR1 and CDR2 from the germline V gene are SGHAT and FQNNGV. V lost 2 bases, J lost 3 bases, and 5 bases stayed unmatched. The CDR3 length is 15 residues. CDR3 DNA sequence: TGTGCCAGCAGCTTATTCAGCAGGGGGCACTATGGCTACACCTTC. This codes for CASSLFSRGHYGYTF.

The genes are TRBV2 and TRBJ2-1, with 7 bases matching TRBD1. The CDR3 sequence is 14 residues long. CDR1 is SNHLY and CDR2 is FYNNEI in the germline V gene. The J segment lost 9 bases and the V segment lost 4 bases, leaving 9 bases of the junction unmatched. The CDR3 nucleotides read TGTGCCAGCAGTGGGGCTTACAGGGGCGCTGAGCAGTTCTTC. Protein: CASSGAYRGAEQFF. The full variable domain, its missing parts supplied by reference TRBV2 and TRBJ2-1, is EPEVTQTPSHQVTQMGQEVILRCVPISNHLYFYWYRQILGQKVEFLVSFYNNEISEKSEIFDDQFSVERPDGSNFTLKIRSTKLEDSAMYFCASSGAYRGAEQFFGPGTRLTVL.

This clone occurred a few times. Written as DNA, the CDR3 is TGTGCCAGCAGCTTAGCGACAGGTACGGCCAATGAGCAGTTCTTC. Translation gives CASSLATGTANEQFF. The rearrangement links TRBV7-2 to TRBJ2-1; TRBD1 is a possible D gene (6 bases). The CDR3 length is 15 residues. V dropped 0 bases and J dropped 6 bases, with 12 bases sitting between them. Germline V lookup: CDR1 SGHTA, CDR2 FQGNSA. Together with reference TRBV7-2 and TRBJ2-1, the CDR3 gives the full variable domain: GAGVSQSPSNKVTEKGKDVELRCDPISGHTALYWYRQSLGQGLEFLIYFQGNSAPDKSGLPSDRFSAERTGGSVSTLTIQRTQQEDSAVYLCASSLATGTANEQFFGPGTRLTVL.

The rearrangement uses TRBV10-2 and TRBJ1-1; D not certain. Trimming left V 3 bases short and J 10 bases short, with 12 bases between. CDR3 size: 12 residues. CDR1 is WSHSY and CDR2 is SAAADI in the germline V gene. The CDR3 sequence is CASSDWARSAFF. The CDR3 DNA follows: TGCGCCAGCAGTGACTGGGCAAGGTCAGCTTTCTTT.

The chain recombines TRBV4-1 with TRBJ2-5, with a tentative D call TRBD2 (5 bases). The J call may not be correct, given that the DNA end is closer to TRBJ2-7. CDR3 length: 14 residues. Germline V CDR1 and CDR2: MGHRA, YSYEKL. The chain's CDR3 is CASSQGQEASEQYF. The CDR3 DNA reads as TGCGCCAGCAGCCAAGGCCAGGAGGCGAGCGAGCAGTACTTC.

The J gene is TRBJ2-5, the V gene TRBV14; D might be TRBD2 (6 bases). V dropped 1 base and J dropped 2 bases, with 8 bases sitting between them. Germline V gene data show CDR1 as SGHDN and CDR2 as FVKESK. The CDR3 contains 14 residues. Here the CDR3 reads CASSQVRGQETQYF. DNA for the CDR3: TGTGCCAGCAGCCAAGTACGGGGGCAAGAGACCCAGTACTTC.

The CDR3 spells CASSQEVRNTGELFF. CDR3 DNA: TGTGCCAGCAGCCAAGAGGTCAGAAACACCGGGGAGCTGTTTTTT. The gene calls are TRBV4-2 and TRBJ2-2; D is unresolved. Germline values: CDR1 LGHNA, CDR2 YNFKEQ. Trimming shortened V by 0 bases and J by 2 bases, and 7 bases separated the two germline ends. The CDR3 length is 15 residues.

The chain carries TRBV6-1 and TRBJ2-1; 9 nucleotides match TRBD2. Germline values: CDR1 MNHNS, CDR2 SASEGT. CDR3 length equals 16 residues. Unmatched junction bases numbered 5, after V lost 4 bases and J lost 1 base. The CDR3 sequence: CASSGSGGWSYNEQFF. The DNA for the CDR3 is TGTGCCAGCAGTGGTAGCGGGGGATGGTCCTACAATGAGCAGTTCTTC.

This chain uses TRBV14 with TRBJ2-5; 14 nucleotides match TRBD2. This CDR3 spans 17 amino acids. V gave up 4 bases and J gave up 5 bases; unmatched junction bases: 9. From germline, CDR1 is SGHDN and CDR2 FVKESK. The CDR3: CASSPIRRTSGGETQYF. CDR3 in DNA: TGTGCCAGCAGCCCCATCAGAAGGACTAGCGGGGGGGAGACCCAGTACTTC.

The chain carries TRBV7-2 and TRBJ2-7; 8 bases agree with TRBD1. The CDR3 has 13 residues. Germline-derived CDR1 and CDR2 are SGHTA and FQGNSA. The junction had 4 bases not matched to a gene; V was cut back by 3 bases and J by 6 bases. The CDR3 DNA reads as TGTGCCAGCAGCTTGGAGGACAGGGCCGAGCAGTACTTC. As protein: CASSLEDRAEQYF.

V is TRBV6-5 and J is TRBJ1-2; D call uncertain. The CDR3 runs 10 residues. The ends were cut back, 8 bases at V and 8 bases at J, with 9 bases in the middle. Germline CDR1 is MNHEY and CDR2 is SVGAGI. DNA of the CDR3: TGTGCCAGCTTCGAGGAAGGCTACACCTTC. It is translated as CASFEEGYTF.

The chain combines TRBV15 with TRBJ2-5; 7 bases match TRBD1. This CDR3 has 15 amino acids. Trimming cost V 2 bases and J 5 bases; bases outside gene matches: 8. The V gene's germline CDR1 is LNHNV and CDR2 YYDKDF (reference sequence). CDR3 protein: CATSRRQGRGETQYF. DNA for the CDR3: TGTGCCACCAGCAGAAGACAGGGACGAGGGGAGACCCAGTACTTC.

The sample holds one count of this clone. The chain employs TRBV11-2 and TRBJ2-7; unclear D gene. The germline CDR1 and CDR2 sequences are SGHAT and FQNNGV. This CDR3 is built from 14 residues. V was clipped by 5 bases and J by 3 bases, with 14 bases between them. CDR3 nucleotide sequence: TGTGCCAGCAGCCCTAGGAATAGATTCTACGAGCAGTACTTC. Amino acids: CASSPRNRFYEQYF.

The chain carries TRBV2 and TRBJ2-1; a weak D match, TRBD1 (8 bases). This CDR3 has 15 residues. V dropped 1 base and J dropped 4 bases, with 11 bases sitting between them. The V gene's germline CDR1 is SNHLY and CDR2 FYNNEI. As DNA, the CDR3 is TGTGCCAGCAGTGAAGACAGGGGGGGGTACAATGAGCAGTTCTTC. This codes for CASSEDRGGYNEQFF.

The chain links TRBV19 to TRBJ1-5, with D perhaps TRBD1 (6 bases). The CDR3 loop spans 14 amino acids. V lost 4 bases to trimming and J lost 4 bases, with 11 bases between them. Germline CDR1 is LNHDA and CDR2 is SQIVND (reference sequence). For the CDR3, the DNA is TGTGCCAGTAGTACTGAACAGGGAAATCAGCCCCAGCATTTT. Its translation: CASSTEQGNQPQHF.

DNA for the CDR3: TGCGCCAGCAGCCGTGCTAGCGGGCGTCAAGAGACCCAGTACTTC. As protein: CASSRASGRQETQYF. V usage is TRBV5-1 and J usage is TRBJ2-5, with 8 bases identical to TRBD2. This CDR3 is built from 15 residues. Germline V lookup: CDR1 SGHRS, CDR2 YFSETQ. V lost 4 bases and J lost 2; bases outside the gene matches: 7.

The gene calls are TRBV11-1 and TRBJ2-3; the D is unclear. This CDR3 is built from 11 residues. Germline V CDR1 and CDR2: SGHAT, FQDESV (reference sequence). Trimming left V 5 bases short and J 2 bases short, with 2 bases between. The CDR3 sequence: CASSLTDTQYF. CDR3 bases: TGTGCCAGCAGCCTCACAGATACGCAGTATTTT. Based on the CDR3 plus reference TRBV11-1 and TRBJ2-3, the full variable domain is EAEVAQSPRYKITEKSQAVAFWCDPISGHATLYWYRQILGQGPELLVQFQDESVVDDSQLPKDRFSAERLKGVDSTLKIQPAELGDSAMYLCASSLTDTQYFGPGTRLTVL.

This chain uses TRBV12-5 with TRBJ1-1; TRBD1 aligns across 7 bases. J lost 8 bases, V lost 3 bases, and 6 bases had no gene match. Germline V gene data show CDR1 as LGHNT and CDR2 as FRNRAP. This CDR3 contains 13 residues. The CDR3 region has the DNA TGTGCTAGTGGTTTCCACACAGGGGTCGAAGCTTTCTTT. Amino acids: CASGFHTGVEAFF.